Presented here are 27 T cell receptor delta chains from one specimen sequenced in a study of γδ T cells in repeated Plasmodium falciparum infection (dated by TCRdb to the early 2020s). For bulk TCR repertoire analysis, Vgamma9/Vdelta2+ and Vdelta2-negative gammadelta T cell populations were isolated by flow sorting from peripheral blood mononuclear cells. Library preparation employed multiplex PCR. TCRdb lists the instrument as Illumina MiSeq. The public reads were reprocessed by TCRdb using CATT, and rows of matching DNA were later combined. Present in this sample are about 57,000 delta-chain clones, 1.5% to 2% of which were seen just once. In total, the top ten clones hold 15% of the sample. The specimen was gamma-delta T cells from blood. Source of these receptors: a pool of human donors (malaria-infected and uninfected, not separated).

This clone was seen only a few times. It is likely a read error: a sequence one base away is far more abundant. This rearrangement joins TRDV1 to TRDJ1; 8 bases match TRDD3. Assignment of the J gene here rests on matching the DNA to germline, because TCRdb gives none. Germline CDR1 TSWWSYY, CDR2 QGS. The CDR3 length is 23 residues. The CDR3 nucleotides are TGTGCTCTCGGGGATCTTAGTCTCCTACCCGCGAACTGGGGGTCCCCGTACACCGATAAACTCATCTTT. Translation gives CALGDLSLLPANWGSPYTDKLIF.

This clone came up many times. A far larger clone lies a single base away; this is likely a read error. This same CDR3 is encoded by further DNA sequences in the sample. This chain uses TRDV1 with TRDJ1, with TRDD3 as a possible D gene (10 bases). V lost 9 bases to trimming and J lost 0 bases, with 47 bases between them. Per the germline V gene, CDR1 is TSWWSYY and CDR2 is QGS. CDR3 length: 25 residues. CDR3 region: CALLPKPTFLPLLIVLGDYTDKLIF. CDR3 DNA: TGTGCTCTCCTACCCAAACCGACCTTCCTACCTCTTTTAATTGTACTGGGGGATTACACCGATAAACTCATCTTT.

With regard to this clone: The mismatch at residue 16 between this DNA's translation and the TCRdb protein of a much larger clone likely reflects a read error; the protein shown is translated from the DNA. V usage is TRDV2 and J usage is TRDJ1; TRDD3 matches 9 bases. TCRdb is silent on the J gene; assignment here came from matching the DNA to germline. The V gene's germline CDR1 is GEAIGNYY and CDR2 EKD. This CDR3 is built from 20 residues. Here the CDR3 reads CACDTVLPGGSPQYTNKLIF. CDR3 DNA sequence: TGTGCCTGTGACACCGTCCTCCCTGGGGGATCCCCTCAGTACACCAATAAACTCATCTTT.

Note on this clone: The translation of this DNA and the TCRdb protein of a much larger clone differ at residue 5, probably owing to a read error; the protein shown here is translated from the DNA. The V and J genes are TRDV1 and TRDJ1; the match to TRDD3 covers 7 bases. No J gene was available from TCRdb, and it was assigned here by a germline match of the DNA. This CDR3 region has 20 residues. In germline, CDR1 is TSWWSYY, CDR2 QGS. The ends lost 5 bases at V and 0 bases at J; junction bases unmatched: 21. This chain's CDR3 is CALGNPSWGQPRGYTDKLIF. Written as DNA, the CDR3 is TGTGCTCTTGGGAACCCAAGCTGGGGGCAACCCCGGGGGTACACCGATAAACTCATCTTT.

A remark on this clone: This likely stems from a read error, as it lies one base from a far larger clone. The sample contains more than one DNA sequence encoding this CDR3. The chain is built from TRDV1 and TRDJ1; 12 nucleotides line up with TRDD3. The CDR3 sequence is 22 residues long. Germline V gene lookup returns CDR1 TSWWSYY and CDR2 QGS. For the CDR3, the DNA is TGTGCTCTCGGGGGAATAGCACCCCCTAACTGGGGGATACTCTTCAACACCGATAAACTCATCTTT. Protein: CALGGIAPPNWGILFNTDKLIF.

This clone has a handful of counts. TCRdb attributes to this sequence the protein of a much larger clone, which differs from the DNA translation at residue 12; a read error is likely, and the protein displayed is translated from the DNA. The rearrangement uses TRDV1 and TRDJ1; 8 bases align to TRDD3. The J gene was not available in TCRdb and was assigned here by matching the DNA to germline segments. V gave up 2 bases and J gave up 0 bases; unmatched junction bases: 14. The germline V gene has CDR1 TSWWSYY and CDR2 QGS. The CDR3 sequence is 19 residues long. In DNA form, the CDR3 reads TGTGCTCTTGGGGAATCCAGCGGCTACTGGGGGCACGACACCGATAAACTCATCTTT. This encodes CALGESSGYWGHDTDKLIF.

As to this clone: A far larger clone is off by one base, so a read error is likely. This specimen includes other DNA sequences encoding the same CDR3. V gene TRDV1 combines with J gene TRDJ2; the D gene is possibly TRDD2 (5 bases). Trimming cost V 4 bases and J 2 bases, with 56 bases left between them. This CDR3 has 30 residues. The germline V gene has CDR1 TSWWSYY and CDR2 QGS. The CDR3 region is CALGGLTTKPPLPGFRNDACGSALTAQLFF. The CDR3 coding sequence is TGTGCTCTTGGGGGACTAACAACTAAACCCCCCCTACCCGGATTTCGTAATGATGCCTGTGGTAGTGCCTTGACAGCACAACTCTTCTTT.

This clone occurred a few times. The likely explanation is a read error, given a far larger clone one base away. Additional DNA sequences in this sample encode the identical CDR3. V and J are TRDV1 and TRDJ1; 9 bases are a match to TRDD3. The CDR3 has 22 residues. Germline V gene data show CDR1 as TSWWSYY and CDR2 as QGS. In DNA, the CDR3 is TGTGCTCTTGGGGAACAGGGATTAAAGCGGGGGAGGGGGATACCGTACACCGATAAGCTCATCTTT. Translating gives CALGEQGLKRGRGIPYTDKLIF.

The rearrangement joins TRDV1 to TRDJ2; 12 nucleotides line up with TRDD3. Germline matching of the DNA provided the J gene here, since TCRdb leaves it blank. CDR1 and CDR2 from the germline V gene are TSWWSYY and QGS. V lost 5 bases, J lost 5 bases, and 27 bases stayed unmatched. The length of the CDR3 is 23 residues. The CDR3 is CALGTVWYYASWGIRGSTAQLFF. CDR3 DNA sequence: TGTGCTCTTGGGACCGTGTGGTACTACGCTTCCTGGGGGATACGCGGGAGCACAGCACAACTCTTCTTT.

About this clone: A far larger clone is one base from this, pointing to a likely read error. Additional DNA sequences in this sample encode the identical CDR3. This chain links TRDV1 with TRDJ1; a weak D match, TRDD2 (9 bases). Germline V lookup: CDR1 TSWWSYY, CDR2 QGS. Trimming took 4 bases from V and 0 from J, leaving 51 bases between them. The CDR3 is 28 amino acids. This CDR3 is CALGGPYTLPTKYPPLILGGLHTDKLIF. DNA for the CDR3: TGTGCTCTTGGGGGCCCATACACCCTTCCTACCAAATACCCGCCCTTAATACTGGGGGGCCTTCACACCGATAAACTCATCTTT.

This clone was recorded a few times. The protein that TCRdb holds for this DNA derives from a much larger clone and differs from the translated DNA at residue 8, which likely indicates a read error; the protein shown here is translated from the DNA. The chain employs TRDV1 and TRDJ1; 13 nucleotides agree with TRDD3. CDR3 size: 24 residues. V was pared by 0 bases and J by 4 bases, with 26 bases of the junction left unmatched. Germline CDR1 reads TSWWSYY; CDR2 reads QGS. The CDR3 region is CALGELRSPSLITGGYGLHDKLIF. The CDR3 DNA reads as TGTGCTCTTGGGGAACTCCGCTCGCCTTCCCTAATTACTGGGGGATACGGACTCCACGATAAACTCATCTTT.

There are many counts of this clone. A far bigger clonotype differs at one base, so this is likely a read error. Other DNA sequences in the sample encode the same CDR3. CDR3 in DNA: TGTGCCTGTGAGCCTCTGGGAGATTACACCGATAAACTCATCTTT. It encodes CACEPLGDYTDKLIF. The genes are TRDV2 and TRDJ1, with TRDD3 as a possible D gene (5 bases). The germline CDR1 and CDR2 sequences are GEAIGNYY and EKD. The CDR3 has 15 residues. The ends were cut back, 4 bases at V and 0 bases at J, with 14 bases in the middle.

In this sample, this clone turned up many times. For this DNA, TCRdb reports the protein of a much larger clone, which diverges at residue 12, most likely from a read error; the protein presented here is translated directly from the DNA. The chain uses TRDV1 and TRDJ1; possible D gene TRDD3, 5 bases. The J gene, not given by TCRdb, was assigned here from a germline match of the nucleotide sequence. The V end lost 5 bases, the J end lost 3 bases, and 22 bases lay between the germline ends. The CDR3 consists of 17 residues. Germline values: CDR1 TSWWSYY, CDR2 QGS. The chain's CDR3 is CALGKGPPADGADKLIF. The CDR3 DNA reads TGTGCTCTTGGGAAGGGGCCTCCCGCAGATGGGGCCGATAAACTCATCTTT.

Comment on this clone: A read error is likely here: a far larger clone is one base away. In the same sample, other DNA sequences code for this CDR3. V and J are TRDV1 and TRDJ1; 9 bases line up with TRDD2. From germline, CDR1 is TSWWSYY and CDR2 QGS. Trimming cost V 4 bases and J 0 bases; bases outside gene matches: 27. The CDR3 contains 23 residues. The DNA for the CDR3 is TGTGCTCTTGGGGCTTTTACCTTCCTACGTGCTGGGAGATGGAGGGGGTACACCGATAAACTCATCTTT. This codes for CALGAFTFLRAGRWRGYTDKLIF.

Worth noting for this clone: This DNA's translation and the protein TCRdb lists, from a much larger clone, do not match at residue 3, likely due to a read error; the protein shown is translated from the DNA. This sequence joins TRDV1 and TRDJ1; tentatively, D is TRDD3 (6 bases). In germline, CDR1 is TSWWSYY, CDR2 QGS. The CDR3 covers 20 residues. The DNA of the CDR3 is TGTGCTCCTGGGGAACCACGGGAGTGGCTAAGGGTTTTGTACACCGATAAACTCATCTTT. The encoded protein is CAPGEPREWLRVLYTDKLIF.

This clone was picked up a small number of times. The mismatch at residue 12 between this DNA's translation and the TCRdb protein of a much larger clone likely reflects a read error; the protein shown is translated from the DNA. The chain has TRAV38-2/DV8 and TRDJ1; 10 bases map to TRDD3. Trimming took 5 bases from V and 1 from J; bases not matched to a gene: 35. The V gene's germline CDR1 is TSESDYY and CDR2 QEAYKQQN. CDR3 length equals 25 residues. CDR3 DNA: TGTGCTTATAGTAGCTTTTCGACCTTCCTCCAATCCCCGTACTGGGGGATCCGAGCCACCGATAAACTCATCTTT. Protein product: CAYSSFSTFLQSPYWGIRATDKLIF.

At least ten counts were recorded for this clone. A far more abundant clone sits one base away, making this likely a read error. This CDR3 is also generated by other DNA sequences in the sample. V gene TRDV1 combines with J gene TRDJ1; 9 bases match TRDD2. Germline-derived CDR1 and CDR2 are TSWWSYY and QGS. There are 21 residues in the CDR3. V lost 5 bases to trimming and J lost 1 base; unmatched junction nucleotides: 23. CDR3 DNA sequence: TGTGCTCTTGGGCTAACCTTCCTACCCGTACTAGGGGATAATCCCACCGATAAACTCATCTTT. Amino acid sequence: CALGLTFLPVLGDNPTDKLIF.

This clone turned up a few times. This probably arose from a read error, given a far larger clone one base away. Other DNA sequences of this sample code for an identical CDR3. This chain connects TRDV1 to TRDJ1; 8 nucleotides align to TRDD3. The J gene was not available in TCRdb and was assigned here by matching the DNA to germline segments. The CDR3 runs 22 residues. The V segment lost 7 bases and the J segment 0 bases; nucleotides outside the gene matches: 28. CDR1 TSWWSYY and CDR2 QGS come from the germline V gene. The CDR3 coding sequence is TGTGCTCTTGAGGCCCCGCCGTCCCATACTGGGGGCCGACAACTATACACCGATAAACTCATCTTT. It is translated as CALEAPPSHTGGRQLYTDKLIF.

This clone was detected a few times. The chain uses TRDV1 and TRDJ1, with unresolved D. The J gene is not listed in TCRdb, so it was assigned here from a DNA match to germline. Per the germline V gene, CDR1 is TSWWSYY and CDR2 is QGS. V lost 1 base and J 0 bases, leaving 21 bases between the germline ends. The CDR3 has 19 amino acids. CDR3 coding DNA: TGTGCTCTTGGGGAACCCCACTTACAACAGGGCTACTACACCGATAAACTCATCTTT. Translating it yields CALGEPHLQQGYYTDKLIF.

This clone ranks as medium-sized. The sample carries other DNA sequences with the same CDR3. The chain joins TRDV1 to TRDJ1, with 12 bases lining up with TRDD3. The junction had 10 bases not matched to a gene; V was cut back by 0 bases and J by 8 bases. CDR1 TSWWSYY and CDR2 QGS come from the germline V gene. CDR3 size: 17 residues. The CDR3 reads CALGELAYWGIPRKLIF. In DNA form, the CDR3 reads TGTGCTCTTGGGGAACTGGCATACTGGGGGATACCACGGAAACTCATCTTT.

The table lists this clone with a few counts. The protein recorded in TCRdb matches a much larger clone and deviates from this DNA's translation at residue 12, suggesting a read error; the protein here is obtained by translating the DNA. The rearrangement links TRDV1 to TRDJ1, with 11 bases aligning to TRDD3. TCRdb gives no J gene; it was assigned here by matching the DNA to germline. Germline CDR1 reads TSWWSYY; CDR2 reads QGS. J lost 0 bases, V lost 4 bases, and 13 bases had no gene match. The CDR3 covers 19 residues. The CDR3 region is CALGGKLGGYDVYTDKLIF. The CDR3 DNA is TGTGCTCTTGGGGGCAAACTTGGGGGATACGATGTGTACACCGATAAACTCATCTTT.

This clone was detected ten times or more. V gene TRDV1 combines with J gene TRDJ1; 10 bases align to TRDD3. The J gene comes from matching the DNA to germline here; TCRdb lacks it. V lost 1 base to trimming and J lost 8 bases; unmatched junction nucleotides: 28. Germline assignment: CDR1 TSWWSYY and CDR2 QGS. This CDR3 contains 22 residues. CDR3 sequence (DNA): TGTGCTCTTGGGGAACCAGGGCCTTCCTCCGGACTACTGGGGGATTTTAGGGCGAAACTCATCTTT. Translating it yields CALGEPGPSSGLLGDFRAKLIF.

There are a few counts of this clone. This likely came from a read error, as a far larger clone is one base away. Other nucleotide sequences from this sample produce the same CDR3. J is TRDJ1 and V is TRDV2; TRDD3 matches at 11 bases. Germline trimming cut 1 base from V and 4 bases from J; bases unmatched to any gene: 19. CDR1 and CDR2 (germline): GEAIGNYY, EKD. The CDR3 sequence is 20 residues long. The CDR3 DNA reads TGTGCCTGTGACACAGTGATGCCTAATACTGGGGGATATGAGGGCGATAAACTCATCTTT. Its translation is CACDTVMPNTGGYEGDKLIF.

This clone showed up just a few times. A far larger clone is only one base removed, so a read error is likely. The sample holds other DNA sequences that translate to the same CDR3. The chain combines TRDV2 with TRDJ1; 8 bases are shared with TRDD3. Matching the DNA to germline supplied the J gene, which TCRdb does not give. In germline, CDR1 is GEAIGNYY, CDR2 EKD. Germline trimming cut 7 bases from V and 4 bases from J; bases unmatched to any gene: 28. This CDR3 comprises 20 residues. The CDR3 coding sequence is TGTGCCTGCGGGATGCTGTTACTGGGGGTCCCAAGGGGAAACAACGATAAACTCATCTTT. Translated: CACGMLLLGVPRGNNDKLIF.

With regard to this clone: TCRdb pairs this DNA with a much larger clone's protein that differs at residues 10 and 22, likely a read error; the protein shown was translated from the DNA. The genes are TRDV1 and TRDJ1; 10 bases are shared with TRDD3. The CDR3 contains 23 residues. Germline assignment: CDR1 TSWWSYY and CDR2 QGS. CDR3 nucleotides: TGTGCTCTTGGGGAACTGGGGCCTTCCTGCGATTGGGGGATACAAGGGAACACCGATAAACTCACCTTT. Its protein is CALGELGPSCDWGIQGNTDKLTF.

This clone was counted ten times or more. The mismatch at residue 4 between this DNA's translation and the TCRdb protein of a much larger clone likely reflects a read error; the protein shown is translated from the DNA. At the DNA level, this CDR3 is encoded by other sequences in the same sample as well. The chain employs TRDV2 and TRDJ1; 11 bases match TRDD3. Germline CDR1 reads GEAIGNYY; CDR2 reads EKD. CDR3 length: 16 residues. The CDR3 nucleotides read TGTGCCTGTGTCACCGTTGGGGGATACGCATCCGATAAACTCATCTTT. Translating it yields CACVTVGGYASDKLIF.

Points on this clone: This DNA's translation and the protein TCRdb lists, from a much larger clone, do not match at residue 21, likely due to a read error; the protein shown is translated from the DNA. The DNA of the CDR3 is TGTGCTCTTGGGGAACGGGGGCCTTCCTACACCCCATGGTACGATTCGTACACCGATAAACACATCTTT. This codes for CALGERGPSYTPWYDSYTDKHIF. A V gene of TRDV1 was called, but no J gene was assigned; the DNA was not used to check the table's D call, TRDD3. Germline V gene lookup returns CDR1 TSWWSYY and CDR2 QGS. CDR3 length equals 23 residues.